This T cell receptor beta chain was recovered during a study of HIV-infected children after antiretroviral therapy interruption. This clonotype was counted between two and nine times. A 3' RACE protocol on RNA, with unique molecular identifiers, produced the TCR library. TCRdb re-derived calls from the 3' RACE reads in MiXCR, one entry per CDR3 protein. The sample carries approximately 96,000 distinct CDR3 sequences, approximately 6.9% recorded once. Treatment noted: PENTA 11 planned treatment interruption arm or continuous ART arm. CDR3 length equals 14 residues. In germline, CDR1 is SGHRS, CDR2 YFSETQ. V was pared by 0 bases and J by 6 bases, with 12 bases between.

The sequence was obtained from a pool of human donors with HIV. Sequenced material: CD45RA+ CD4+ T cells from PBMCs, pooled from several time points, taken from a donor given antiretroviral therapy, either interrupted or continuous. Noted subset: naive CD4+ CD45RA+ CD45RO- T cells. The genes are TRBV5-1 and TRBJ1-2; no definite D call. The CDR3 reads CASSLGFAFDGYTF. CDR3 in DNA: TGCGCCAGCAGCTTGGGGTTCGCTTTTGATGGCTACACCTTC.